This TCR beta chain is drawn from a study of cytomegalovirus exposure and HLA in healthy donors. The count of this clone is one. Its target is unknown. Whole-study results and caveats: The study put 150 to 200 TCR beta chains on its list as cytomegalovirus-associated.

PCR involved 60 Vbeta and 13 Jbeta primers. Method: immunoSEQ multiplex PCR; TCRdb's copy keeps in-frame clones and lacks some. The data contain hundreds of thousands of clones, roughly 80% of them seen just once; the ten biggest clones take up 3.8%. Sequencing was done on a sample of PBMCs. The clonotype originates from a male donor in good health and CMV-seronegative.

CDR3 amino acids: CASSKLAGTYNEQFF. DNA for the CDR3: TGTGCCAGCAGCAAACTAGCGGGAACCTACAATGAGCAGTTCTTC. The chain recombines TRBV7-9 with TRBJ2-1; 10 bases align to TRBD2. The germline CDR1 and CDR2 sequences are SEHNR and FQNEAQ (reference sequence). The trim removed 5 bases at V and 2 bases at J, leaving 3 bases unmatched. The CDR3 length is 15 residues.